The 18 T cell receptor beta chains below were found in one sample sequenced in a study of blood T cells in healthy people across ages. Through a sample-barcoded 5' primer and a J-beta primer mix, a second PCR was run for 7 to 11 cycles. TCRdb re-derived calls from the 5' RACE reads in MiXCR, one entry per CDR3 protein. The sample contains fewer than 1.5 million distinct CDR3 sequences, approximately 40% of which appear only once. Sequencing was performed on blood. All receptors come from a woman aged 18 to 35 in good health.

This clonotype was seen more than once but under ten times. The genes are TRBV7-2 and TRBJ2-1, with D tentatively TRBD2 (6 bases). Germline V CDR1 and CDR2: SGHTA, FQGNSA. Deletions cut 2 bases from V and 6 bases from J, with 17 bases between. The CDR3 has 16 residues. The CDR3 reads CASSLFMAGRSNEQFF. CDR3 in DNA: TGTGCCAGCAGCTTATTCATGGCGGGAAGGTCCAATGAGCAGTTCTTC.

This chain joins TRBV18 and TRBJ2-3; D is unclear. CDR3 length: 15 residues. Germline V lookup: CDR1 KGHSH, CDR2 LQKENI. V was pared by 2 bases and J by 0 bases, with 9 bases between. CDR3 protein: CASSPFSASTDTQYF. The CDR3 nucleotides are TGTGCCAGCTCACCATTCAGTGCTAGCACAGATACGCAGTATTTT.

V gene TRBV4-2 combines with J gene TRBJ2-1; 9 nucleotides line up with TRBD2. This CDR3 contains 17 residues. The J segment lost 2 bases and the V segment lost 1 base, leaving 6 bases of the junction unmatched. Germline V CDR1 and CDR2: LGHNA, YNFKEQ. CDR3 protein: CASSQVSGGTPYNEQFF. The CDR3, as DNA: TGTGCCAGCAGCCAAGTAAGCGGGGGGACCCCCTACAATGAGCAGTTCTTC.

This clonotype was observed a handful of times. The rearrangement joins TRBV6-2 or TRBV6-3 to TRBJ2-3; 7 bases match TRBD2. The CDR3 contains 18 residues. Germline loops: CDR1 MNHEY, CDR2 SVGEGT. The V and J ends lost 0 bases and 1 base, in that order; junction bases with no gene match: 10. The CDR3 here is CASSYSKSGRRGTDTQYF. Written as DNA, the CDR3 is TGTGCCAGCAGTTACTCGAAGTCCGGGAGGAGGGGCACAGATACGCAGTATTTT.

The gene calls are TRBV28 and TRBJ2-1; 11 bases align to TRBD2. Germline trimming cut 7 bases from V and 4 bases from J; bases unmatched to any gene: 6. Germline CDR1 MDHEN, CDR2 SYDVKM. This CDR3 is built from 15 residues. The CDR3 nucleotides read TGTGCCAGCACCCCGACTAGCGGGGCTTACAATGAGCAGTTCTTC. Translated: CASTPTSGAYNEQFF.

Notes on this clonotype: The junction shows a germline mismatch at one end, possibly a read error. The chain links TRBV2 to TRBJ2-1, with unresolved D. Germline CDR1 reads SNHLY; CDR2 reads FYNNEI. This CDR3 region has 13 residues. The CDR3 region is CASRIGRNNVQFF. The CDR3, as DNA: TGTGCCAGCAGGATCGGGCGGAACAATGTGCAGTTCTTC.

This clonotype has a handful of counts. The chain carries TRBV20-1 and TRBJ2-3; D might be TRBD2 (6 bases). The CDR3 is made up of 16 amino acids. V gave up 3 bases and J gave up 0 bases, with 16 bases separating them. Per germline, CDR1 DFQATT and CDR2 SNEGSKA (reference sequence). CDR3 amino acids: CSASPGTPESTDTQYF. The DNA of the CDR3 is TGCAGTGCTAGCCCCGGGACTCCGGAGAGCACAGATACGCAGTATTTT.

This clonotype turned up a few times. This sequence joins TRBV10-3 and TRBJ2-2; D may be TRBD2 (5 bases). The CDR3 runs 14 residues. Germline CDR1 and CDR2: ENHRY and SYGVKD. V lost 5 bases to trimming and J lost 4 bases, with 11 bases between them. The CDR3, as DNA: TGTGCCATCAGTCGGGGAGAGGGCACCGGGGAGCTGTTTTTT. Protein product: CAISRGEGTGELFF.

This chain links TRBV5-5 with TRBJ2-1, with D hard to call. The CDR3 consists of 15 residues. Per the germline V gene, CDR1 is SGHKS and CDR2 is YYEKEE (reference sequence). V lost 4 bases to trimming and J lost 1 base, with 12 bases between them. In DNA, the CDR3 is TGTGCCAGCAGCCTAATTAGCAGATCCTACAATGAGCAGTTCTTC. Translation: CASSLISRSYNEQFF.

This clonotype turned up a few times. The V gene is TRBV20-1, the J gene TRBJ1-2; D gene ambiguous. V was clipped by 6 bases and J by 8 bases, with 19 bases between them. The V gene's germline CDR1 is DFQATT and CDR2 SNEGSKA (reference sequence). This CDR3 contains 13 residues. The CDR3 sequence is CSAPTRVHWGYTF. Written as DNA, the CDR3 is TGCAGTGCGCCCACCCGGGTACACTGGGGCTACACCTTC.

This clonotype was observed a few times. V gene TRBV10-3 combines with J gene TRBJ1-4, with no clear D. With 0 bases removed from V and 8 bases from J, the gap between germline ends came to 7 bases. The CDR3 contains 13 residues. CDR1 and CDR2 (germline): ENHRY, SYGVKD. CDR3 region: CAISESLSEKLFF. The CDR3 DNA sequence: TGTGCCATCAGTGAGTCGTTATCCGAAAAACTGTTTTTT.

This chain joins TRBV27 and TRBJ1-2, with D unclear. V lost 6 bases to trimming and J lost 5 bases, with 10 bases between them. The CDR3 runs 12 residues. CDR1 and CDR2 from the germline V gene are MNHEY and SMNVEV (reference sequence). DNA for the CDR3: TGTGCCAGCAGGAGGGTTGGATATGGCTACACCTTC. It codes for CASRRVGYGYTF.

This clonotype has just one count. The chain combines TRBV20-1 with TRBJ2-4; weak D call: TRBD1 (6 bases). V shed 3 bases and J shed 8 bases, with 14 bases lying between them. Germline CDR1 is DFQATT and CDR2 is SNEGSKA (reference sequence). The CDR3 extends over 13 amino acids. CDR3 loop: CSARGASGHIQYF. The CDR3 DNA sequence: TGCAGTGCTAGGGGGGCTTCGGGCCACATTCAGTACTTC.

The CDR3 loop reads CASGDKSYEQYF. The CDR3, as DNA: TGTGCCAGCGGGGACAAGAGTTACGAGCAGTACTTC. The chain joins TRBV25-1 to TRBJ2-5; TRBD1 might be the D (6 bases). The J call is in doubt because the DNA end fits TRBJ2-7 better. In germline, CDR1 is MGHDK, CDR2 SYGVNS. The CDR3 runs 12 residues.

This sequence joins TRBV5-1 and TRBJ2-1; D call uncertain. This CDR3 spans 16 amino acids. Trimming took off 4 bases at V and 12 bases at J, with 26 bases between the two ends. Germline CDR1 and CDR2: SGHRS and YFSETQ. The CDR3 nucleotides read TGCGCCAGCAGCCCCTGGACGAATCTCCCCAGCAGTAGGCAGTTCTTC. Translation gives CASSPWTNLPSSRQFF.

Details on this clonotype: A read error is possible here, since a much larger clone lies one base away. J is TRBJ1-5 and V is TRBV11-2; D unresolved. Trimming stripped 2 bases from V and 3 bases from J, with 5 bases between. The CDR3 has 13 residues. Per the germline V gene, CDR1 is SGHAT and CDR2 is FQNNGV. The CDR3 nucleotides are TGTGCCAGCAGCTTACAGGACAATCAGCCCCAGCATTTT. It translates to CASSLQDNQPQHF.

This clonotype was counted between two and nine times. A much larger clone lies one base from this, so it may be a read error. CDR3 coding DNA: TGCGCCAGCAGCGTGGCTCGTCCGGATACGCAGTATTTT. Its translation is CASSVARPDTQYF. V gene TRBV5-1 combines with J gene TRBJ2-3; no reliable D call. Germline assignment: CDR1 SGHRS and CDR2 YFSETQ. This CDR3 contains 13 residues. V shed 4 bases and J shed 6 bases, with 12 bases lying between them.

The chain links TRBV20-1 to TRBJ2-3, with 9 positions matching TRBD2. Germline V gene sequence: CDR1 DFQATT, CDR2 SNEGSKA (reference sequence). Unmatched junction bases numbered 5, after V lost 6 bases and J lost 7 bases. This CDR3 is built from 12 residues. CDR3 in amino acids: CSAPRGGNTQYF. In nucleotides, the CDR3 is TGCAGTGCCCCGCGGGGGGGCAATACGCAGTATTTT.